This T cell receptor beta chain came from a study of blood T cell repertoires in COVID-19 (dated by TCRdb to about 2020). Regarding the complete study: Samples from collaborators originated in the United States, Italy and Spain and spanned both the acute and convalescent phases of COVID-19. A de-identified subject ID, COVID-19 status, age in years and sex were almost always included in the sample metadata. Subjects who had been exposed to COVID-19, were actively infected with it, or had recovered from it provided the deeply sampled blood TCRbeta repertoires that made up the dataset. The material from the prospective study consisted of cDNA or gDNA derived from T cells, B-cell-depleted T cells, or PBMCs. The samples were drawn from the first 160 participants of the ongoing ImmuneRACE study and from some 1,300 subjects provided by 6 global collaborators. The repertoires were released in a freely available public database meant as a resource for research on the immune response to SARS-CoV-2. Where HLA class I and class II types were available, the types were taken from metadata supplied by the sample provider, not from assay-based typing.

Overall study outcomes, separate from this receptor: The amount of clinical and demographic metadata varied by source and participant and was provided uncurated.

TCRbeta CDR3 regions were amplified from genomic DNA using the immunoSEQ Assay, a bias-controlled multiplex PCR. From the authors' description of their analysis: Within the assay, amplification of reference gene primers was used to estimate how many nucleated cells each sample contained. Sequence reads were collapsed and filtered to measure the absolute abundance of every unique TCRbeta CDR3 rearrangement. For each sample, productive Simpson clonality was calculated as the square root of Simpson's diversity index across productive rearrangements. Imported from immuneACCESS, the table was reduced by TCRdb to in-frame sequences with V and J called. These copies leave out some clones; in studies compared against another copy, an unresolved V gene accounts for under half, and the cause of the remainder is not known. V, J and clone size reflect that table, while D and trimming were determined from the DNA. For this sample the table gives around 120,000 clones, of which around four fifths were detected only once. 2% to 2.5% of the sample belongs to the ten largest clones.

Collaborating institutions collected whole blood in K2EDTA tubes following their own protocols. For TCRbeta analysis, collaborators shipped samples in one of three forms: frozen whole blood, isolated PBMCs, or DNA extracted from either of those sample types. Taken from the germline V gene, the CDR1 and CDR2 loops are KGHSH and LQKENI. The junction carries 20 bases between V and J, which are trimmed by 3 bases and 6 bases respectively. Including the terminal cysteine and phenylalanine, the CDR3 comprises 16 residues. Just the 48-base CDR3 DNA is kept, in frame starting at base 1. Regarding this clone: Its antigen target is currently unknown. Base qualities were left out, and no much larger clone turns up one base away.

The chain employs TRBV18 and TRBJ1-1, and TRBD1 may be the D gene, going by 6 matching bases. The origin of this receptor is a man aged 25 to 40 with acute or convalescent COVID-19. Input material: peripheral blood. In nucleotide form, the sequence is TGTGCCAGCTCACCGGGGGCCACCAACCCCGGGGCTGAAGCTTTCTTT. It specifies CASSPGATNPGAEAFF.